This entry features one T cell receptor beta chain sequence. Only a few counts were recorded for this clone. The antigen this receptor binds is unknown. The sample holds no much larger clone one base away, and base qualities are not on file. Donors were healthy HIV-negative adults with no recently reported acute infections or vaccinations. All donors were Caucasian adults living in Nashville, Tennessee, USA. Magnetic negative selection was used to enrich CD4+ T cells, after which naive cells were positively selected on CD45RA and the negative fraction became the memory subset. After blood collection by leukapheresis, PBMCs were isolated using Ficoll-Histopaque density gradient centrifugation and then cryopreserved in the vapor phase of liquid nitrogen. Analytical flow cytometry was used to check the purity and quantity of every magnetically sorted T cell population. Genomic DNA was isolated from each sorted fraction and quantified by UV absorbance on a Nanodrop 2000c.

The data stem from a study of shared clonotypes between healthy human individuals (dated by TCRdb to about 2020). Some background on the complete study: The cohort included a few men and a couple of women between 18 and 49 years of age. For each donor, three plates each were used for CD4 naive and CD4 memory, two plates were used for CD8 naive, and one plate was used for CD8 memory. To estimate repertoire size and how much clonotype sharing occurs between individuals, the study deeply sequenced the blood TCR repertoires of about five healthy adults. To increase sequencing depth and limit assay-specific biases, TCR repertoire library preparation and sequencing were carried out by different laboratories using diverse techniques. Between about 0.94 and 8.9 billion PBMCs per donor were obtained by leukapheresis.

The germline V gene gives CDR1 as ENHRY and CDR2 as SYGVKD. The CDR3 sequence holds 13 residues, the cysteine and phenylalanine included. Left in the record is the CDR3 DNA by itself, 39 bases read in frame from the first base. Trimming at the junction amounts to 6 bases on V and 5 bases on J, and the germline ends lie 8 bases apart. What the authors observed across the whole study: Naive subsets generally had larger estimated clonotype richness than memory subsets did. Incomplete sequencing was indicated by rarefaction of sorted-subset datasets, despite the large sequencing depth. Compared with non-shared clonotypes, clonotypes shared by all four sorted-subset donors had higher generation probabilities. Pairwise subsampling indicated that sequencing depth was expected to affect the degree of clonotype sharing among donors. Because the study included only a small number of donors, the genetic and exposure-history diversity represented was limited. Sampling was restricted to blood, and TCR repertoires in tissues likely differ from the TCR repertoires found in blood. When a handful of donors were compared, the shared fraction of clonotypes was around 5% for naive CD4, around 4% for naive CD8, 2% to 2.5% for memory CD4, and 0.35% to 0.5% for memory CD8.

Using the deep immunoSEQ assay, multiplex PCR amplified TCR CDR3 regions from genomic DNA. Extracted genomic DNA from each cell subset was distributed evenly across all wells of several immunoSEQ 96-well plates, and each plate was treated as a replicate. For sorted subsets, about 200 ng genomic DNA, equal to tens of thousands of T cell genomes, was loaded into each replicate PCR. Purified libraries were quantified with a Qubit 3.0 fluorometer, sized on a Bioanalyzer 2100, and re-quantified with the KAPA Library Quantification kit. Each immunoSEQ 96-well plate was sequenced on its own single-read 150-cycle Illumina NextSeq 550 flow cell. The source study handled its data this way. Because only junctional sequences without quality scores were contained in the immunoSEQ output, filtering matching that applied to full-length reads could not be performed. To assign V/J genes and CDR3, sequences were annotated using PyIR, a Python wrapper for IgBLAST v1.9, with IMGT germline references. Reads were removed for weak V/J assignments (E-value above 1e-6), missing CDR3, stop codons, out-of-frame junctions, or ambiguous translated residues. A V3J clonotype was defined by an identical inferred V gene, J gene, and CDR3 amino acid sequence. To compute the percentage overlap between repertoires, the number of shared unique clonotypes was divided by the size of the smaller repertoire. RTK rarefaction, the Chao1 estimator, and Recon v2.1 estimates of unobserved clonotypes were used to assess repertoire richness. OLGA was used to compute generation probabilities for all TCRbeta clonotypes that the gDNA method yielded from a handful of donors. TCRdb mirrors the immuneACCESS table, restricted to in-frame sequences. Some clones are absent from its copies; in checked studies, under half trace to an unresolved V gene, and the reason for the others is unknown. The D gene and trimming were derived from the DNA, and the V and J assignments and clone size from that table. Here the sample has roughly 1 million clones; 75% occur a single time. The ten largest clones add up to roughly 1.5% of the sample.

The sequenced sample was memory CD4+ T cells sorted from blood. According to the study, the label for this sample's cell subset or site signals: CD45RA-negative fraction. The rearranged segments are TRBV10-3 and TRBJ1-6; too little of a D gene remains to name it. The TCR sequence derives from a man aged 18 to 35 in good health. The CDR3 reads CAIRPVDNSPLHF. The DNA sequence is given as TGTGCCATCAGGCCCGTAGATAATTCACCCCTCCACTTT.